This paragraph reports one T cell receptor (beta chain). Its cognate antigen is unknown. Germline V gene data show CDR1 as MDHEN and CDR2 as SYDVKM. This CDR3 spans 16 amino acids. V lost 5 bases and J lost 4; bases outside the gene matches: 11. This sample stems from a study of cytomegalovirus exposure and HLA in healthy donors. PCR involved 60 Vbeta and 13 Jbeta primers. TCRdb's table, derived via immunoSEQ multiplex PCR, lists solely in-frame clones and lacks some. The table lists some 160,000 clones, approximately 82% of them singletons. Study conclusions and caveats: Earlier analysis looked at TCR beta V segments, and most were productive about 90% or about 30% of the time. Cytomegalovirus-associated TCR beta chains were listed, numbering some 150.

The chain employs TRBV28 and TRBJ1-5, with 7 nucleotides matching TRBD1. Sequenced: PBMCs. The clonotype was recovered from a male donor in good health and CMV-seronegative. Here the CDR3 DNA reads TGTGCCAGCAGTGGACGGCAGGGGGATTGGAATCAGCCCCAGCATTTT. It encodes CASSGRQGDWNQPQHF.